This T cell receptor (beta chain) was observed in a study of blood T cell repertoires in COVID-19. Background on the study: The United States, Italy and Spain supplied acute and convalescent COVID-19 samples.

Trimming shortened V by 6 bases and J by 1 base, and 9 bases separated the two germline ends. The CDR3 extends over 14 amino acids. The germline V gene has CDR1 WNHNN and CDR2 SYGVQD (reference sequence). Original methodology: Reference gene primers were amplified, and this amplification served to estimate nucleated cell counts. Only in-frame clones appear in the TCRdb table, and some are missing; sequencing was by immunoSEQ multiplex PCR. Clone size and the V and J calls come from that table; the DNA yielded D and trimming. The sample carries more than 95,000 clones, 88% recorded once. This chain links TRBV10-1 with TRBJ2-2, with a tentative D call TRBD1 (6 bases). The receptor was isolated from a human donor in a cohort sampled during active COVID-19. Sequenced sample: peripheral blood. CDR3 loop: CASRATGNTGELFF. The CDR3, as DNA: TGCGCCAGCAGGGCGACAGGGAACACCGGGGAGCTGTTTTTT.